This TCR beta chain is drawn from a study of blood T cells in healthy people across ages. A J-beta primer mix and a sample-barcoded 5' primer were used in a second PCR of roughly 6 to 12 cycles. Each CDR3 protein is one row after TCRdb ran MiXCR on the 5' RACE reads. The sample has about 830,000 distinct CDR3 sequences; 62% are singletons. The CDR3 is made up of 11 amino acids. Trimming took 0 bases from V and 11 from J, leaving 5 bases between them. From germline, CDR1 is LGHNA and CDR2 YSLEER. V is TRBV4-3 and J is TRBJ2-1; D call uncertain. Sequenced input: blood. This clonotype was sampled from a man aged 25-45 years in good health. The CDR3 nucleotides read TGCGCCAGCAGCCAAGATCGGCAGCAGTTCTTC. Residues: CASSQDRQQFF.